This TCR beta chain derives from a study of blood T cell repertoires in COVID-19. Study at large: PBMCs, B-cell-depleted T cells, or T cells were the source of the cDNA or gDNA that made up the material.

This CDR3 contains 12 residues. Germline V gene data show CDR1 as MGHDK and CDR2 as SYGVNS. V lost 6 bases and J 7 bases, leaving 12 bases between the germline ends. Clones were read by immunoSEQ multiplex PCR, and TCRdb kept only the in-frame ones, dropping some. The table shows about 440,000 clones, with approximately 89% occurring only once. The sequenced sample was peripheral blood. The receptor was isolated from a woman in her 50s with COVID-19, enrolled during active disease. The V gene is TRBV25-1, the J gene TRBJ1-2; the D gene is possibly TRBD1 (5 bases). The CDR3 bases are TGTGCCAGCAGCGGAGCGGGGACTGGCTACACCTTC. Translated, it gives CASSGAGTGYTF.